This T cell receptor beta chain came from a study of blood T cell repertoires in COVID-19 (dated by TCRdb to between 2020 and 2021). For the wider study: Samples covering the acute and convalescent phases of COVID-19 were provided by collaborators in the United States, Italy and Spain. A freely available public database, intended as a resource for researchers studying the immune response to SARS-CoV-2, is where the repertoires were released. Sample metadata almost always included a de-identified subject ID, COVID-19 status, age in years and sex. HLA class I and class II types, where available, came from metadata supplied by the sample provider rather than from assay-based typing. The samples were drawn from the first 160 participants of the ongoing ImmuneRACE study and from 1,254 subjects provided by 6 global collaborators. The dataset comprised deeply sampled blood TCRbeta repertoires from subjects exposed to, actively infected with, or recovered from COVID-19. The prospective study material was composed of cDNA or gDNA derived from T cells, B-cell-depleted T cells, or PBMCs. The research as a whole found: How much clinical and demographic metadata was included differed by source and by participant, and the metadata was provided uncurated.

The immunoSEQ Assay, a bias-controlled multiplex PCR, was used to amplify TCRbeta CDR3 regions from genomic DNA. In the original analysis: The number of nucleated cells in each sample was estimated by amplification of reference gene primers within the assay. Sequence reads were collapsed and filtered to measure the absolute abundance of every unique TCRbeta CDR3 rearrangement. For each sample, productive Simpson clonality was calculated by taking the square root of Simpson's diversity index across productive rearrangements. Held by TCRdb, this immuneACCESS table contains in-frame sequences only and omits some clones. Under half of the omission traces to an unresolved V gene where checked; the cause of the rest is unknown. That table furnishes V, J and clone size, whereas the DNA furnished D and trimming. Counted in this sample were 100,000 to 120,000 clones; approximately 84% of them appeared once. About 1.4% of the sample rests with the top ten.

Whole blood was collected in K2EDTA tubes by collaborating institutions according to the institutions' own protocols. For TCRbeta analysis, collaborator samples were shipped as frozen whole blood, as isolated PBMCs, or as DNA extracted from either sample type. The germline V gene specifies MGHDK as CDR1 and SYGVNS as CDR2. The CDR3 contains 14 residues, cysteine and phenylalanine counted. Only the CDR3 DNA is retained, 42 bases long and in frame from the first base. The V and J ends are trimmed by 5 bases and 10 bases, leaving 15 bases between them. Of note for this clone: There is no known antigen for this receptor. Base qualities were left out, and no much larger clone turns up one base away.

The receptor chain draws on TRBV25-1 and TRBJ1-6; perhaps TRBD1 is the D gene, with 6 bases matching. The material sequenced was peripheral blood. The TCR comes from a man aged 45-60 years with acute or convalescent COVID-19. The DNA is TGTGCCAGCAGTCGAGGCCGGGGGGCCTCACCCCTCCACTTT. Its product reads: CASSRGRGASPLHF.